These T cell receptor beta chains were read from a single sample in a study of OX40 agonist ivuxolimab in advanced cancers. Method: immunoSEQ multiplex PCR; TCRdb's copy keeps in-frame clones and lacks some. The sample contains some 57,000 clones, about nine tenths of which appear only once. This material consisted of CD4+ or CD8+ T cells sorted from blood, taken in a trial of the OX40 agonist ivuxolimab. These TCRs come from an adult with an advanced solid tumor such as melanoma, head and neck, liver or kidney cancer. The CDR3 runs from the conserved cysteine through the conserved F or W. Each record gives: clone size, V gene, D gene, J gene, CDR3 length, CDR3 protein, CDR3 DNA. A D gene is named only where the DNA matches it firmly. Clone size appears in some rows only: once, few, many, or a class for an expanded clone.

clone size: NA; V gene: TRBV11-3; D gene: TRBD1; J gene: TRBJ2-5; CDR3 length: 14; CDR3 protein: CASSSTGGRETQYF; CDR3 DNA: TGTGCCAGCAGCTCTACAGGGGGGCGAGAGACCCAGTACTTC
clone size: NA; V gene: TRBV7-2; D gene: NA; J gene: TRBJ2-7; CDR3 length: 12; CDR3 protein: CASSFTSYEQYF; CDR3 DNA: TGTGCCAGCAGCTTCACATCCTACGAGCAGTACTTC
clone size: NA; V gene: TRBV30; D gene: TRBD1; J gene: TRBJ2-5; CDR3 length: 13; CDR3 protein: CAWRGRGLGTQYF; CDR3 DNA: TGTGCCTGGCGCGGCAGGGGGCTGGGGACCCAGTACTTC
clone size: few; V gene: TRBV6-1; D gene: NA; J gene: TRBJ1-1; CDR3 length: 12; CDR3 protein: CASSESGWLAFF; CDR3 DNA: TGTGCCAGCAGTGAATCAGGGTGGCTGGCTTTCTTT
clone size: NA; V gene: TRBV5-1; D gene: NA; J gene: TRBJ2-4; CDR3 length: 16; CDR3 protein: CASSQGQTIAKNIQYF; CDR3 DNA: TGCGCCAGCAGCCAAGGACAGACTATAGCCAAAAACATTCAGTACTTC
clone size: NA; V gene: TRBV29-1; D gene: NA; J gene: TRBJ2-3; CDR3 length: 13; CDR3 protein: CSVGWGGTDTQYF; CDR3 DNA: TGCAGCGTTGGGTGGGGGGGCACAGATACGCAGTATTTT
clone size: once; V gene: TRBV30; D gene: NA; J gene: TRBJ2-7; CDR3 length: 14; CDR3 protein: CAWSVAPPLGEQYF; CDR3 DNA: TGTGCCTGGAGTGTGGCCCCCCCTTTGGGCGAGCAGTACTTC
clone size: NA; V gene: TRBV11-2; D gene: NA; J gene: TRBJ2-1; CDR3 length: 13; CDR3 protein: CASSLEPGNEQFF; CDR3 DNA: TGTGCCAGCAGCTTAGAGCCGGGAAATGAGCAGTTCTTC
clone size: NA; V gene: TRBV18; D gene: NA; J gene: TRBJ2-2; CDR3 length: 13; CDR3 protein: CASSPPGAGELFF; CDR3 DNA: TGTGCCAGCTCACCTCCAGGGGCCGGGGAGCTGTTTTTT
clone size: NA; V gene: TRBV27; D gene: NA; J gene: TRBJ2-3; CDR3 length: 13; CDR3 protein: CASRVASTDTQYF; CDR3 DNA: TGTGCCAGCAGAGTAGCGAGCACAGATACGCAGTATTTT
clone size: NA; V gene: TRBV5-6; D gene: NA; J gene: TRBJ1-2; CDR3 length: 13; CDR3 protein: CASSRDGEYGYTF; CDR3 DNA: TGTGCCAGCAGCCGGGACGGCGAGTATGGCTACACCTTC
clone size: NA; V gene: TRBV27; D gene: TRBD2; J gene: TRBJ2-7; CDR3 length: 15; CDR3 protein: CASSLTLAETYEQYF; CDR3 DNA: TGTGCCAGCAGTTTAACGCTAGCGGAGACTTACGAGCAGTACTTC
clone size: NA; V gene: TRBV6-5; D gene: NA; J gene: TRBJ1-2; CDR3 length: 14; CDR3 protein: CASRRPGLNNGYTF; CDR3 DNA: TGTGCCAGCAGGCGACCTGGACTGAACAATGGCTACACCTTC
clone size: NA; V gene: TRBV19; D gene: TRBD1; J gene: TRBJ2-5; CDR3 length: 15; CDR3 protein: CASSPTGEWIETQYF; CDR3 DNA: TGTGCCAGTAGCCCGACAGGGGAATGGATAGAGACCCAGTACTTC
clone size: NA; V gene: TRBV6-5; D gene: TRBD2; J gene: TRBJ2-1; CDR3 length: 13; CDR3 protein: CASNRFGGDEQFF; CDR3 DNA: TGTGCCAGCAATCGATTTGGGGGGGATGAGCAGTTCTTC
clone size: NA; V gene: TRBV15; D gene: TRBD2; J gene: TRBJ2-3; CDR3 length: 15; CDR3 protein: CATSREREGTDTQYF; CDR3 DNA: TGTGCCACCAGCAGAGAGCGGGAGGGCACAGATACGCAGTATTTT
clone size: once; V gene: TRBV2; D gene: NA; J gene: TRBJ2-7; CDR3 length: 13; CDR3 protein: CASRLDWSYEQYF; CDR3 DNA: TGTGCCAGCAGATTGGACTGGTCCTACGAGCAGTACTTC
clone size: NA; V gene: TRBV4-1; D gene: NA; J gene: TRBJ2-5; CDR3 length: 11; CDR3 protein: CASSRGETQYF; CDR3 DNA: TGCGCCAGCAGCCGAGGGGAGACCCAGTACTTC
clone size: NA; V gene: TRBV7-2; D gene: NA; J gene: TRBJ2-7; CDR3 length: 14; CDR3 protein: CASSPRAGAYEQYF; CDR3 DNA: TGTGCCAGCAGCCCCCGGGCCGGGGCCTACGAGCAGTACTTC
clone size: NA; V gene: TRBV5-4; D gene: NA; J gene: TRBJ1-1; CDR3 length: 16; CDR3 protein: CASSSDRTGSNTEAFF; CDR3 DNA: TGTGCCAGCAGCTCAGACCGAACCGGTTCGAACACTGAAGCTTTCTTT
clone size: NA; V gene: TRBV15; D gene: NA; J gene: TRBJ1-5; CDR3 length: 15; CDR3 protein: CATSVTDGANQPQHF; CDR3 DNA: TGTGCCACCAGCGTTACAGACGGCGCAAATCAGCCCCAGCATTTT
clone size: NA; V gene: TRBV5-4; D gene: NA; J gene: TRBJ1-2; CDR3 length: 15; CDR3 protein: CASTLGRAKSDGYTF; CDR3 DNA: TGTGCCAGCACCCTGGGTAGGGCGAAGAGTGATGGCTACACCTTC
clone size: NA; V gene: TRBV11-2; D gene: NA; J gene: TRBJ2-6; CDR3 length: 16; CDR3 protein: CASSLGQHSGANVLTF; CDR3 DNA: TGTGCCAGCAGCTTAGGGCAGCACTCTGGGGCCAACGTCCTGACTTTC
clone size: NA; V gene: TRBV7-9; D gene: NA; J gene: TRBJ2-1; CDR3 length: 15; CDR3 protein: CASSLASSSHLEQFF; CDR3 DNA: TGTGCCAGCAGCTTAGCCTCATCCTCACACCTTGAGCAGTTCTTC
clone size: NA; V gene: TRBV2; D gene: NA; J gene: TRBJ1-1; CDR3 length: 13; CDR3 protein: CASSESGDTEAFF; CDR3 DNA: TGTGCCAGCAGTGAAAGTGGGGACACTGAAGCTTTCTTT
clone size: NA; V gene: TRBV5-4; D gene: NA; J gene: TRBJ1-4; CDR3 length: 14; CDR3 protein: CASSYRRDDEKLFF; CDR3 DNA: TGTGCCAGCAGCTATCGACGGGACGATGAAAAACTGTTTTTT
clone size: few; V gene: TRBV19; D gene: TRBD1; J gene: TRBJ1-5; CDR3 length: 14; CDR3 protein: CASSNDRGRQPQHF; CDR3 DNA: TGTGCCAGTAGTAACGACAGGGGGCGGCAGCCCCAGCATTTT
clone size: NA; V gene: TRBV18; D gene: NA; J gene: TRBJ1-3; CDR3 length: 15; CDR3 protein: CASSLYGDSGNTIYF; CDR3 DNA: TGTGCCAGCTCACTTTACGGGGACTCTGGAAACACCATATATTTT
clone size: NA; V gene: TRBV7-2; D gene: TRBD1; J gene: TRBJ2-5; CDR3 length: 12; CDR3 protein: CASSSDRVTQYF; CDR3 DNA: TGTGCCAGCAGCTCAGACAGGGTTACCCAGTACTTC
clone size: NA; V gene: TRBV11-2; D gene: NA; J gene: TRBJ2-5; CDR3 length: 13; CDR3 protein: CASSFDPQETQYF; CDR3 DNA: TGTGCCAGCAGCTTTGACCCACAAGAGACCCAGTACTTC
clone size: NA; V gene: TRBV29-1; D gene: NA; J gene: TRBJ1-1; CDR3 length: 12; CDR3 protein: CSAAFPNTEAFF; CDR3 DNA: TGCAGCGCTGCTTTCCCGAACACTGAAGCTTTCTTT
clone size: NA; V gene: TRBV27; D gene: TRBD2; J gene: TRBJ2-7; CDR3 length: 14; CDR3 protein: CASSSSGTSYEQYF; CDR3 DNA: TGTGCCAGCAGCTCCAGCGGGACCTCCTACGAGCAGTACTTC
clone size: once; V gene: TRBV9; D gene: NA; J gene: TRBJ2-3; CDR3 length: 15; CDR3 protein: CASSVGLSQADTQYF; CDR3 DNA: TGTGCCAGCAGCGTAGGCCTGAGTCAAGCAGATACGCAGTATTTT
clone size: NA; V gene: TRBV18; D gene: NA; J gene: TRBJ1-4; CDR3 length: 14; CDR3 protein: CASSQQGTNEKLFF; CDR3 DNA: TGTGCCAGCTCACAACAAGGGACTAATGAAAAACTGTTTTTT
clone size: NA; V gene: TRBV6-5; D gene: NA; J gene: TRBJ2-7; CDR3 length: 14; CDR3 protein: CASSYSAVAYEQYF; CDR3 DNA: TGTGCCAGCAGTTACTCGGCTGTGGCCTACGAGCAGTACTTC
clone size: NA; V gene: TRBV6-5; D gene: NA; J gene: TRBJ1-4; CDR3 length: 11; CDR3 protein: CASSRGGKLFF; CDR3 DNA: TGTGCCAGCAGTCGGGGGGGAAAACTGTTTTTT
clone size: NA; V gene: TRBV7-9; D gene: NA; J gene: TRBJ2-3; CDR3 length: 13; CDR3 protein: CASSFSGTDTQYF; CDR3 DNA: TGTGCCAGCAGCTTTTCCGGCACAGATACGCAGTATTTT
clone size: once; V gene: TRBV19; D gene: NA; J gene: TRBJ2-1; CDR3 length: 13; CDR3 protein: CASTRETETEQFF; CDR3 DNA: TGTGCCAGTACTAGGGAGACAGAGACTGAGCAGTTCTTC
clone size: NA; V gene: TRBV5-4; D gene: TRBD1; J gene: TRBJ1-2; CDR3 length: 14; CDR3 protein: CASSNWDRGYGYTF; CDR3 DNA: TGTGCCAGCAGCAACTGGGACAGGGGTTATGGCTACACCTTC
clone size: NA; V gene: TRBV27; D gene: NA; J gene: TRBJ1-1; CDR3 length: 14; CDR3 protein: CASRLRPENTEAFF; CDR3 DNA: TGTGCCAGCCGACTCCGACCGGAGAACACTGAAGCTTTCTTT
clone size: NA; V gene: TRBV4-2; D gene: NA; J gene: TRBJ2-3; CDR3 length: 15; CDR3 protein: CASSQESTGVDTQYF; CDR3 DNA: TGTGCCAGCAGCCAGGAATCAACGGGAGTAGATACGCAGTATTTT
clone size: NA; V gene: TRBV4-2; D gene: NA; J gene: TRBJ1-1; CDR3 length: 13; CDR3 protein: CASSQDRPTEAFF; CDR3 DNA: TGTGCCAGCAGCCAAGACAGACCCACTGAAGCTTTCTTT
clone size: NA; V gene: TRBV5-1; D gene: NA; J gene: TRBJ1-2; CDR3 length: 14; CDR3 protein: CASSLGGRGDGYTF; CDR3 DNA: TGCGCCAGCAGCTTGGGCGGACGAGGGGATGGCTACACCTTC
clone size: NA; V gene: TRBV5-1; D gene: NA; J gene: TRBJ2-3; CDR3 length: 14; CDR3 protein: CASLKGAVTDTQYF; CDR3 DNA: TGCGCCAGCCTGAAGGGAGCGGTTACAGATACGCAGTATTTT
clone size: NA; V gene: TRBV7-3; D gene: NA; J gene: TRBJ2-2; CDR3 length: 12; CDR3 protein: CASSLDTGELFF; CDR3 DNA: TGTGCCAGCAGCCTAGATACCGGGGAGCTGTTTTTT
clone size: NA; V gene: TRBV7-3; D gene: NA; J gene: TRBJ2-3; CDR3 length: 14; CDR3 protein: CASSSGGWTDTQYF; CDR3 DNA: TGTGCCAGCAGCTCTGGGGGGTGGACAGATACGCAGTATTTT
clone size: NA; V gene: TRBV28; D gene: NA; J gene: TRBJ2-5; CDR3 length: 15; CDR3 protein: CASSSLVSHDETQYF; CDR3 DNA: TGTGCCAGCAGTTCCTTGGTCTCCCATGATGAGACCCAGTACTTC
clone size: few; V gene: TRBV30; D gene: NA; J gene: TRBJ1-5; CDR3 length: 13; CDR3 protein: CAWSQGGNQPQHF; CDR3 DNA: TGTGCCTGGAGTCAGGGAGGCAATCAGCCCCAGCATTTT